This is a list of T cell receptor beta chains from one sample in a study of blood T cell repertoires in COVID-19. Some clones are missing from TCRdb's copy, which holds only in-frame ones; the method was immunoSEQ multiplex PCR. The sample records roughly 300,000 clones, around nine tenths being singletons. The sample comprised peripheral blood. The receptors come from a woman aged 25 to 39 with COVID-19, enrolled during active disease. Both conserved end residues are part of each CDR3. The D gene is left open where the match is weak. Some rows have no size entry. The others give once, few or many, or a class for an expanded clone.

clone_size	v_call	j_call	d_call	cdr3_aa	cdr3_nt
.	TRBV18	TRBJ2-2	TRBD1	CASSDRQGPGELFF	TGTGCCAGCTCGGACCGACAGGGGCCCGGGGAGCTGTTTTTT
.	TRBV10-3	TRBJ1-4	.	CAISESGAGEKLFF	TGTGCCATCAGTGAGTCAGGGGCCGGGGAAAAACTGTTTTTT
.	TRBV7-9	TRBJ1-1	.	CASSPTVRDNLRAFF	TGTGCCAGCAGCCCGACTGTCCGGGACAACCTTAGGGCTTTCTTT
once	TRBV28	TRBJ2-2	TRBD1	CATDRANTGELFF	TGTGCCACAGACAGGGCAAACACCGGGGAGCTGTTTTTT
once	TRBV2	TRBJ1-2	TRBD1	CASQRGQGVVDGYTF	TGTGCCAGCCAAAGGGGACAGGGTGTTGTGGATGGCTACACCTTC
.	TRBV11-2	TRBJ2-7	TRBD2	CASSGSGSNDEQYF	TGTGCCAGCAGCGGTAGCGGGAGTAACGACGAGCAGTACTTC
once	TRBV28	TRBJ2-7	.	CASSLLGADYEQYF	TGTGCCAGCAGTTTACTGGGGGCGGACTACGAGCAGTACTTC
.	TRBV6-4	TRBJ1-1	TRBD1	CASSGTGITEAFF	TGTGCCAGCAGCGGGACAGGGATAACTGAAGCTTTCTTT
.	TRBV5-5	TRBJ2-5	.	CASSLGRSRETQYF	TGTGCCAGCAGCTTGGGGAGGTCCCGAGAGACCCAGTACTTC
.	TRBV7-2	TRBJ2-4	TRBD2	CASSLGLAGGWSKNIQYF	TGTGCCAGCAGCTTAGGGCTAGCGGGAGGCTGGTCCAAAAACATTCAGTACTTC
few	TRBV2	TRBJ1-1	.	CASSEGLFRTEAFF	TGTGCCAGCAGTGAAGGACTATTTCGGACTGAAGCTTTCTTT
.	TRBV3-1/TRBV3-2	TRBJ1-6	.	CASSQGGGRNNSPLHF	TGTGCCAGCAGCCAAGGCGGGGGGAGGAATAATTCACCCCTCCACTTT
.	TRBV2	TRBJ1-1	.	CASRAEGVAEAFF	TGTGCCAGCAGAGCCGAGGGTGTGGCTGAAGCTTTCTTT
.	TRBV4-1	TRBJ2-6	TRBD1	CASSPLGQGNSGANVLTF	TGCGCCAGCAGCCCCCTGGGACAGGGGAACTCTGGGGCCAACGTCCTGACTTTC
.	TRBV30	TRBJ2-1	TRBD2	CAWTRSGSGEQFF	TGTGCCTGGACTCGTAGCGGGAGCGGTGAGCAGTTCTTC
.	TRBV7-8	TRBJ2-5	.	CASSSRDSLLVVETQYF	TGTGCCAGCAGCTCCCGGGACTCCCTATTGGTAGTAGAGACCCAGTACTTC
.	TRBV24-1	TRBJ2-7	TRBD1	CATSDVGDRGYGEQYF	TGTGCCACCAGTGACGTAGGGGACAGGGGATACGGCGAGCAGTACTTC
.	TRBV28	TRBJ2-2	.	CASSFYTSKNTGELFF	TGTGCCAGCAGTTTCTATACTAGCAAAAACACCGGGGAGCTGTTTTTT
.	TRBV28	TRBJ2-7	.	CASGRRGGEQYF	TGTGCCAGCGGTCGAAGGGGCGGCGAGCAGTACTTC
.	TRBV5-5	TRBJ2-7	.	CASSSGLPPYEQYF	TGTGCCAGCAGCTCGGGACTGCCACCCTACGAGCAGTACTTC
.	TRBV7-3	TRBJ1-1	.	CASSQDSLNTEAFF	TGTGCCAGCAGCCAGGACAGCTTGAACACTGAAGCTTTCTTT
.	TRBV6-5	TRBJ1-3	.	CASSSGTRGNTIYF	TGTGCCAGCAGTTCCGGGACTAGGGGAAACACCATATATTTT
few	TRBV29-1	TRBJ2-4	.	CSVSEGTRDRYF	TGCAGCGTTAGCGAGGGCACTCGGGATCGGTACTTC
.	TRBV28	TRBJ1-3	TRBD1	CASSFRDRSRAKGTIYF	TGTGCCAGCAGTTTTAGGGACAGGTCGAGGGCAAAGGGCACCATATATTTT
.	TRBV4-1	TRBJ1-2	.	CASSPAERYGYTF	TGCGCCAGCAGCCCAGCGGAGAGGTATGGCTACACCTTC
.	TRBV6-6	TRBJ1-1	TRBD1	CASSSPDRVAFF	TGTGCCAGCAGTTCCCCGGACAGGGTAGCTTTCTTT
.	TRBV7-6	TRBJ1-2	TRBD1	CASSLVAGQGSRGYTF	TGTGCCAGCAGCTTAGTAGCTGGACAGGGGTCAAGGGGCTACACCTTC
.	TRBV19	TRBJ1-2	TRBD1	CASFGTGVLYGYTF	TGTGCCAGTTTCGGGACAGGGGTTCTCTATGGCTACACCTTC
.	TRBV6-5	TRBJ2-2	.	CASSYSRDTGELFF	TGTGCCAGCAGTTACTCCCGGGACACCGGGGAGCTGTTTTTT
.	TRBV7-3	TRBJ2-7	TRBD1	CASSSSHRGGEQYF	TGTGCCAGCAGCTCCTCCCACAGGGGCGGCGAGCAGTACTTC
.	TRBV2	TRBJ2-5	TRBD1	CASSADRGETQYF	TGTGCCAGCAGTGCGGACAGGGGGGAGACCCAGTACTTC
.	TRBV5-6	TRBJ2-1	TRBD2	CASSLETSGSNEQFF	TGTGCCAGCAGCTTGGAGACTAGCGGGAGTAATGAGCAGTTCTTC
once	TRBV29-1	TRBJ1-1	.	CSAALGGMNTEAFF	TGCAGCGCGGCCTTGGGCGGGATGAACACTGAAGCTTTCTTT
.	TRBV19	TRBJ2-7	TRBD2	CASIGGAGEQYF	TGTGCCAGTATCGGGGGGGCTGGCGAGCAGTACTTC
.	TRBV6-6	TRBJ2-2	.	CASSYSISFGELFF	TGTGCCAGCAGTTACTCCATTAGCTTCGGGGAGCTGTTTTTT
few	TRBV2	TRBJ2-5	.	CASRDYQETQYF	TGTGCCAGCAGGGACTACCAAGAGACCCAGTACTTC
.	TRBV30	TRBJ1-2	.	CAWDSQQANYGYTF	TGTGCCTGGGACAGTCAACAAGCTAACTATGGCTACACCTTC
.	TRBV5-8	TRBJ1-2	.	CASRARGPNYGYTF	TGTGCCAGCAGGGCCAGGGGACCTAACTATGGCTACACCTTC
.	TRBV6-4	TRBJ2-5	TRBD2	CASQTSGRLQETQYF	TGTGCCAGCCAGACTAGCGGGAGGCTCCAAGAGACCCAGTACTTC
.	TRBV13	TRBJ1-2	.	CASRDEFNYGYTF	TGTGCCAGCCGGGATGAGTTCAACTATGGCTACACCTTC
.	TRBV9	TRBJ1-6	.	CASSLLVPLHF	TGTGCCAGCAGCCTCCTAGTACCCCTCCACTTT
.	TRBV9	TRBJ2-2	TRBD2	CASSVGTSGMGTGELFF	TGTGCCAGCAGCGTCGGGACTAGCGGGATGGGCACCGGGGAGCTGTTTTTT
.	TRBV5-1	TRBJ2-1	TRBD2	CASSLIAGGFAYNEQFF	TGCGCCAGCAGCCTTATAGCGGGAGGGTTTGCGTACAATGAGCAGTTCTTC
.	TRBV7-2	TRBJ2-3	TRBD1	CASSFYRGQSTSDTQYF	TGTGCCAGCAGCTTTTACAGGGGGCAAAGCACATCAGATACGCAGTATTTT
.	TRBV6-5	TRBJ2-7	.	CASSYRTHYEQYF	TGTGCCAGCAGTTACAGGACACATTACGAGCAGTACTTC
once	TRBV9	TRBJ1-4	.	CASSAAGTINEKLFF	TGTGCCAGCAGCGCCGCCGGGACAATTAATGAAAAACTGTTTTTT
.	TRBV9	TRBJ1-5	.	CASSADLGAGSPQHF	TGTGCCAGCAGCGCTGACCTAGGTGCCGGATCTCCCCAGCATTTT
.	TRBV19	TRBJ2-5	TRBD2	CASSIVGGGTETQYF	TGTGCCAGTAGTATAGTTGGGGGAGGGACCGAGACCCAGTACTTC
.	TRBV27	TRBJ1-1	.	CASSLGDKNTEAFF	TGTGCCAGCAGTTTAGGGGACAAGAACACTGAAGCTTTCTTT
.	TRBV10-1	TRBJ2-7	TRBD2	CASSNLAGGYEQYF	TGCGCCAGCAGTAATCTAGCGGGAGGGTACGAGCAGTACTTC
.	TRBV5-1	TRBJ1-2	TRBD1	CASSLKGTANYGYTF	TGCGCCAGCAGCTTAAAGGGGACAGCTAACTATGGCTACACCTTC
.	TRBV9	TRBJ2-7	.	CASSVVPGREQYF	TGTGCCAGCAGCGTAGTGCCAGGGCGCGAGCAGTACTTC
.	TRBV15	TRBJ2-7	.	CATSSERGGSYEQYF	TGTGCCACCAGCAGTGAAAGGGGGGGGTCCTACGAGCAGTACTTC
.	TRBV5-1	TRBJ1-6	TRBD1	CASSLVSPGGASYNSPLHF	TGCGCCAGCAGCTTGGTGTCTCCAGGGGGCGCTTCCTATAATTCACCCCTCCACTTT
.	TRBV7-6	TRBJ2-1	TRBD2	CASSRLAGPYNEQFF	TGTGCCAGCAGCCGACTAGCGGGACCGTACAATGAGCAGTTCTTC
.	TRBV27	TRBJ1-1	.	CASSFGGLGTEAFF	TGTGCCAGCAGTTTCGGGGGGCTGGGGACTGAAGCTTTCTTT
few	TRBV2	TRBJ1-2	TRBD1	CASSAATGGYLGYTF	TGTGCCAGCAGCGCCGCGACAGGGGGCTACCTGGGCTACACCTTC